Below, 12 T cell receptor beta chains from the same sample are listed, as sequenced in a study of cytotoxic CD8 clonotypes in ibrutinib-treated CLL. Produced via immunoSEQ multiplex PCR; TCRdb's table is partial and in-frame only. The sample yields approximately 170,000 clones, 70% to 90% seen once. The sequencing used PBMCs, collected at disease progression, from a patient treated with ibrutinib. These receptors came from a human donor with chronic lymphocytic leukemia.

This rearrangement joins TRBV5-1 to TRBJ2-7; 7 bases are a match to TRBD2. This CDR3 has 13 residues. The V gene end was trimmed by 4 bases and the J gene end by 4 bases; junction bases not matched to a gene: 5. Per germline, CDR1 SGHRS and CDR2 YFSETQ. CDR3 region: CASSRWGGYEQYF. The CDR3 nucleotides are TGCGCCAGCAGCCGGTGGGGAGGGTACGAGCAGTACTTC.

This chain's CDR3 is CASSQYTPDGEETQYF. CDR3 nucleotides: TGCGCCAGCAGCCAATATACCCCGGACGGGGAAGAGACCCAGTACTTC. The rearrangement links TRBV4-1 to TRBJ2-5; D possibly corresponds to TRBD2 (5 bases). CDR1 and CDR2 (germline): MGHRA, YSYEKL. The V and J ends lost 2 bases and 3 bases respectively, with 16 bases between them. The CDR3 has 16 residues.

Here the CDR3 reads CAWGTTGPEAFF. As DNA, the CDR3 is TGTGCCTGGGGGACAACGGGCCCTGAAGCTTTCTTT. The chain combines TRBV30 with TRBJ1-1, with a weak D call TRBD1 (6 bases). Trimming took 5 bases from V and 6 from J, leaving 13 bases between them. The germline CDR1 and CDR2 sequences are GTSNPN and SVGIG (reference sequence). CDR3 length: 12 amino acids.

The CDR3 region is CASSPDRVKEYF. The CDR3 nucleotides are TGTGCCAGCAGCCCCGACAGGGTAAAAGAGTACTTC. V is TRBV11-2 and J is TRBJ2-5; 7 bases agree with TRBD1. From germline, CDR1 is SGHAT and CDR2 FQNNGV. Trimming took 5 bases from V and 12 from J; bases not matched to a gene: 9. There are 12 residues in the CDR3.

The V gene is TRBV4-1, the J gene TRBJ2-1, with TRBD2 matching 16 bases. CDR1 is MGHRA, CDR2 YSYEKL, per germline. The CDR3 runs 17 residues. V dropped 3 bases and J dropped 7; count of bases not matched to a gene: 6. The CDR3 loop reads CASSQSGLAGGPNEQFF. CDR3 in DNA: TGCGCCAGCAGCCAGTCGGGACTAGCGGGAGGGCCAAATGAGCAGTTCTTC.

The rearrangement uses TRBV19 and TRBJ1-5, with 11 positions matching TRBD1. Trimming at V came to 5 bases and at J to 1 base, leaving 13 bases not matched to a gene. From germline, CDR1 is LNHDA and CDR2 SQIVND (reference sequence). The CDR3 covers 19 residues. The CDR3 DNA is TGTGCCAGTAGTTTCGTCTGGGACAGGGGGGCAAAAAGCAATCAGCCCCAGCATTTT. It translates to CASSFVWDRGAKSNQPQHF.

The genes are TRBV5-1 and TRBJ1-3; the D is unclear. The CDR3 runs 15 residues. The germline V and J ends were trimmed by 0 bases and 3 bases, with 10 bases remaining between them. Germline lookup yields CDR1 SGHRS and CDR2 YFSETQ. CDR3 nucleotides: TGCGCCAGCAGCTTGGGAACGGGTTATGGAAACACCATATATTTT. Its protein product is CASSLGTGYGNTIYF. The whole variable domain, filled in from reference TRBV5-1 and TRBJ1-3, reads KAGVTQTPRYLIKTRGQQVTLSCSPISGHRSVSWYQQTPGQGLQFLFEYFSETQRNKGNFPGRFSGRQFSNSRSEMNVSTLELGDSALYLCASSLGTGYGNTIYFGEGSWLTVV.

The CDR3 sequence: CASSERWGLAGAKELFF. CDR3 nucleotides: TGTGCCAGCAGTGAAAGGTGGGGACTAGCGGGGGCGAAGGAGCTGTTTTTT. This chain connects TRBV6-1 to TRBJ2-2; 14 nucleotides agree with TRBD2. The CDR3 has 17 residues. Germline V lookup: CDR1 MNHNS, CDR2 SASEGT. Losses at the gene ends were 2 bases for V and 10 bases for J; bases not matched to a gene: 9.

The chain joins TRBV7-2 to TRBJ1-3; TRBD1 is a possible D gene (5 bases). V was clipped by 6 bases and J by 2 bases, with 14 bases between them. The CDR3 totals 15 residues. The germline V gene encodes CDR1 SGHTA and CDR2 FQGNSA. CDR3 in amino acids: CASRPYTGAGNTIYF. For the CDR3, the DNA is TGTGCCAGCAGACCCTACACGGGGGCTGGAAACACCATATATTTT.

The chain uses TRBV11-2 and TRBJ1-1; D is uncertain. The germline CDR1 and CDR2 sequences are SGHAT and FQNNGV. V was shortened by 0 bases and J by 3 bases, with 8 bases between the two germline ends. The CDR3 contains 14 residues. CDR3 loop: CASSLDHSHTEAFF. The CDR3 region has the DNA TGTGCCAGCAGCTTAGACCACAGCCACACTGAAGCTTTCTTT.

The chain is built from TRBV18 and TRBJ2-7; 8 bases map to TRBD1. In germline, CDR1 is KGHSH, CDR2 LQKENI. The J segment lost 3 bases and the V segment lost 3 bases, leaving 4 bases of the junction unmatched. The CDR3 has 14 amino acids. The CDR3 sequence is CASSPRQGNYEQYF. DNA for the CDR3: TGTGCCAGCTCACCCAGACAGGGGAACTACGAGCAGTACTTC.

The chain is built from TRBV5-1 and TRBJ1-5; D is uncertain. Per germline, CDR1 SGHRS and CDR2 YFSETQ. Trimming left V 0 bases short and J 2 bases short, with 12 bases between. The CDR3 is 16 residues long. CDR3 region: CASSLAPVWGNQPQHF. In nucleotides, the CDR3 is TGCGCCAGCAGCTTGGCCCCGGTCTGGGGCAATCAGCCCCAGCATTTT. Together with reference TRBV5-1 and TRBJ1-5, the CDR3 gives the full variable domain: KAGVTQTPRYLIKTRGQQVTLSCSPISGHRSVSWYQQTPGQGLQFLFEYFSETQRNKGNFPGRFSGRQFSNSRSEMNVSTLELGDSALYLCASSLAPVWGNQPQHFGDGTRLSIL.